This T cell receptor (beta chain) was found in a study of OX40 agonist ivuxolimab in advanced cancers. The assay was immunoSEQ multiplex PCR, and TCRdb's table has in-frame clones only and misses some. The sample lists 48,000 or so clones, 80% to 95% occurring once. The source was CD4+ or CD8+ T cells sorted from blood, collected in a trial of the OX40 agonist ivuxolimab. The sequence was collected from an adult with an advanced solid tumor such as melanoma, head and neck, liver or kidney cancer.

The CDR3 here is CASSQDAGTGVRTGELFF. CDR3 nucleotide sequence: TGTGCCAGCAGCCAAGATGCCGGGACAGGGGTACGGACCGGGGAGCTGTTTTTT. This chain connects TRBV4-2 to TRBJ2-2; TRBD1 matches at 10 bases. Germline V gene data show CDR1 as LGHNA and CDR2 as YNFKEQ. V gave up 0 bases and J gave up 5 bases; unmatched junction bases: 9. The CDR3 has 18 residues.